Given below is one T cell receptor beta chain in context. This clone was counted only a few times. Its cognate antigen has yet to be identified. Per-base quality was not reported, and no clone a single base away is much larger than it. This sample is part of a study of blood T cell repertoires in COVID-19 (dated by TCRdb to 2019 to 2021). At the level of the whole study: Collaborator samples came from the United States, Italy and Spain and covered acute and convalescent phases of COVID-19. The material from the prospective study consisted of cDNA or gDNA derived from T cells, B-cell-depleted T cells, or PBMCs. Sample metadata almost always included a de-identified subject ID, COVID-19 status, age in years and sex. The dataset comprised deeply sampled blood TCRbeta repertoires from subjects exposed to, actively infected with, or recovered from COVID-19. The repertoires were released in a freely available public database meant as a resource for research on the immune response to SARS-CoV-2. The samples were drawn from two sources: the first 160 participants of the ongoing ImmuneRACE study, and approximately 1,300 subjects contributed by 6 global collaborators. HLA class I and class II types, where available, came from metadata supplied by the sample provider rather than from assay-based typing.

From V the trimming removes 7 bases and from J it removes 7 bases, while the gene matches leave 10 bases of the junction unaccounted for. The CDR3 sequence holds 15 residues, the cysteine and phenylalanine included. Just the 45-base CDR3 DNA is kept, in frame starting at base 1. Sequences LNHDA (CDR1) and SQIVND (CDR2) are obtained from the germline V gene (reference sequence). Participants in the prospective study were aged about 18 to 90 years, lived in 20 to 25 United States geographic areas, and enrolled through a virtual design. To assign participants to cohorts, the prospective study relied on clinical history that participants themselves reported in a screening survey and a study questionnaire. For ImmuneRACE Cohort 3, a participant was defined as recovered based on two consecutive negative NP/OP PCR tests, clearance by a healthcare professional, or resolution of symptoms. In the prospective study, whole blood, serum and a nasopharyngeal or oropharyngeal swab were collected from each participant by mobile phlebotomists. Participants in the prospective study had the option to provide additional blood draws and questionnaires over an approximately 2-month period. Before DNA extraction, prospective study blood samples were shipped either frozen or at room temperature.

The study at large found these results: The quantity of clinical and demographic metadata differed by source and by participant and was supplied without curation.

The immunoSEQ Assay, a bias-controlled multiplex PCR, was used to amplify TCRbeta CDR3 regions from genomic DNA. The original pipeline was this. Within the assay, amplification of reference gene primers was used to estimate how many nucleated cells each sample contained. To quantify the absolute abundance of each unique TCRbeta CDR3 rearrangement, sequence reads were collapsed and filtered. Productive Simpson clonality was computed per sample as the square root of Simpson's diversity index over productive rearrangements. The table was pulled from immuneACCESS by TCRdb, which kept in-frame rearrangements only. Such tables lose some clones; where checked, under half of the loss comes from unresolved V genes, and the rest has no known cause. For V, J and clone size, that table is used; D and trimming come from the DNA. This sample comprises some 200,000 clones, 88% of them detected only once. The ten biggest clones cover 2.6% of the sample.

The specimen was PBMCs or T cells enriched from blood (not recorded which). The chain was built from TRBV19 and TRBJ1-4, with 9 bases matching TRBD1. The TCR originated in a woman in her twenties or thirties who had recovered from COVID-19. The CDR3 amino acid sequence is: CASTELVDRGEKLFF. The nucleotides read TGTGCCAGTACCGAACTCGTGGACAGGGGTGAAAAACTGTTTTTT.